This entry is about one TCR beta chain. The antigen remains undetermined. This record belongs to a study of vaccination effects on CD4 cells after COVID-19. Sequencing was preceded by expansion of antigen-specific CD4+ T cells with viral peptide pools in the ViraFEST assay. A 10-day culture period preceded the isolation of CD4+ T cells. Neither prior SARS-CoV-2 infection nor positive nucleocapsid antibodies were present in the vaccine recipients. PBMC were cultured at around 2 million per well with about 10 IU/ml IL-2 and 9.5 to 10 ug/ml peptides. The assay was immunoSEQ multiplex PCR, and TCRdb's table has in-frame clones only and misses some. The data show about 34,000 clones, around 73% seen once. This CDR3 is built from 13 residues. V lost 2 bases and J 8 bases, leaving 10 bases between the germline ends. The germline V gene encodes CDR1 MNHEY and CDR2 SVGEGT.

This chain links TRBV6-2 or TRBV6-3 with TRBJ2-1, with D maybe TRBD1 (5 bases). The source is a human donor who received a COVID-19 vaccine. The sequencing used CD4+ T cells from PBMCs cultured with HCoV-OC43 spike peptides, collected before COVID-19 vaccination. The subset was: HCoV-OC43 spike overlapping peptide pool stimulation. CDR3 in amino acids: CASSYQFRDEQFF. CDR3 DNA: TGTGCCAGCAGTTACCAATTCAGGGATGAGCAGTTCTTC.